The entry below gives a single TCR beta chain sequence along with its context. Its antigen is not yet known. The data derive from a study of cytomegalovirus exposure and HLA in healthy donors listed by TCRdb under 2017. Regarding the complete study: An earlier analysis of around 600 of the donors reported 250 to 300 Gb of sequence data and 120 million or so unique TCR beta sequences from some 180 million T cells. The study aimed to test whether cataloging public T cell receptors could reveal signatures of past pathogen exposure. The later analysis used no new phenotypic data to find candidate immune exposures, relying instead on TCR beta sequences and their occurrence across donors. Of the roughly 400 genotyped donors, 81% were placed in the genetic ancestry cluster associated with self-reported Caucasian donors. All discovery cohort repertoires had been generated on a single sequencing platform. To predict cytomegalovirus infection status, the study combined high-throughput TCR immunosequencing, statistical association of individual TCRs with disease status, and machine learning. A later genetic analysis took genome-wide SNP genotypes for about three fifths of the roughly 700 donors and used that subset as a discovery cohort. The T cell repertoires of under 750 subjects were profiled by immunosequencing and related to cytomegalovirus serostatus. Among about 410 genotyped donors of the cohort, an average of about 220,000 unique TCR beta nucleotide sequences was sequenced per donor, of which about 18% were non-productive. HLA typing included class I and class II loci at four-digit resolution. To study patterns of TCR occurrence, a later analysis re-analyzed previously published TCR beta repertoires from 700 or so donors and added high-resolution HLA genotyping. An early release that covered roughly 600 HLA-typed donors contained about 300 gigabases of sequencing data and tens of millions of unique TCR sequences. In addition to the first cohort of 500 to 850 subjects, a separate validation cohort of approximately 130 different subjects was used. To decide whether each TCR beta V gene segment behaved as functional or pseudogenic, an earlier analysis of fewer than 750 of the donors relied on high-throughput TCR beta sequencing. Roughly five DR-DQ haplotypes were handled as single units for association and clustering, since linkage in the cohort was strong. The number of typed donors differed by locus: roughly 629-630 for A, B, C, DRB1 and DQB1; approximately 530 for DQA1; roughly 600 for DPA1; and some 430 for DPB1. Donor age, sex, ethnicity and CMV serostatus were collected together with the repertoire data. What the research found in general, with its limitations: A later genetic analysis associated a missense DCLRE1C variant with V-gene and J-gene trimming of TCR beta chains, and an independent cohort replicated the association. The cohort was sequenced for TCR beta chains only, and without alpha or paired-chain data the features that could be detected were limited. In a later analysis, around 15,000 TCR beta sequences were associated with specific HLA alleles at a false discovery rate of 0.05. A cluster of highly shared sequence variants was judged likely to be a technical artifact of the sequencing pipeline. According to a later genetic analysis, donors in an Asian-associated ancestry cluster had fewer N-insertions in productive TCRs than the roughly 660-donor mean. Some IMGT-functional V segments, including TRBV6-2 and TRBV6-3, could not be distinguished by the 87-base-pair reads and were therefore excluded. A few of the identified cytomegalovirus-associated TCR beta chains were confirmed in vitro to be specific for cytomegalovirus antigens. While some public TCRs were present in many individuals, most TCR sequences turned up only very rarely across donors. When HLA alleles, especially DR and DQ, strongly co-occurred, attributing TCR associations to individual alleles was difficult. In the study, around 160 TCR beta chains were listed as associated with cytomegalovirus. The presence/absence analyses assumed that sequencing depth was roughly uniform across donors, and that assumption may not be true. It was suggested by the authors that the approach could potentially be generalized to other disease states and immunological phenotypes. In a later analysis, HLA-associated TCR beta chains were found to be more clonally expanded and to have lower generation probabilities than equally common non-associated chains. Because some donors lacked HLA typing at each locus, the association tests relied only on the typed subset. In a later analysis, most CMV-associated TCR beta chains were found to appear HLA-restricted, with HLA associations seemingly driven largely by CMV exposure. A further reported finding was that TCR beta sequences accurately predicted the HLA-A and HLA-B alleles for most subjects in the first cohort. The earlier analysis of approximately 590 of the donors excluded roughly 17 rarely observed V segments, including chromosome 9 orphons, because counts were too low. In a later analysis, the rate of TCR association differed among HLA loci, with DRB1 alleles having the most associated TCRs and HLA-C alleles having the fewest. According to a later analysis, parvovirus B19, influenza, CMV and Epstein-Barr virus appeared linked to several top co-occurrence clusters. In both the original and validation cohorts, the classifier was reported to diagnose cytomegalovirus status with high specificity and sensitivity. Immune exposure information for the cohort was limited to CMV serostatus. Correlated functional status among segregating V segments might reflect linkage disequilibrium, but an unknown experimental factor could not be ruled out. Broadly in line with IMGT annotations, most TCR beta V segments showed up in productive rearrangements about 87% or about 30% of the time in an earlier analysis of some 590 of the donors.

From the cysteine through the phenylalanine, the CDR3 covers 14 amino acids. Kept here is only the CDR3 DNA, which spans 42 bases and is read in frame from base 1. Trimming at the junction amounts to 8 bases on V and 1 base on J, and the germline ends lie 17 bases apart. Looking up the germline V gene (reference sequence) yields CDR1 GTSNPN and CDR2 SVGIG. The cohort comprised hundreds of healthy bone marrow donors. Cohort members were all nominally healthy when sampled, although unrecorded immune exposures were likely present. The donor tested CMV seronegative and was one of the 352 seronegative cohort members. A peripheral blood sample was collected from each donor, and TCR beta sequencing was performed on peripheral blood mononuclear cells. The Qiagen DNeasy Blood Extraction Kit was used to extract genomic DNA from the blood cell samples. The library was built by means of the immunoSEQ multiplex PCR assay. For the multiplex PCR, a mixture combining 60 forward primers for TCR Vbeta segments and 13 reverse primers for TCR Jbeta segments was used. A multiplex PCR assay on genomic DNA amplified the CDR3 region of rearranged TCR beta genes. The amplified TCR beta libraries were sequenced on the Illumina HiSeq System as 87-base-pair reads. Regarding the original processing steps: In a later analysis, tens of millions of unique TCR beta chains were counted across the 666 repertoires, and approximately 11 million of these chains were shared by at least two donors. A nearest-neighbor algorithm error-corrected the raw reads and collapsed the reads into unique sequences, merging closely related sequences to remove PCR and sequencing errors. V, D and J gene segments were assigned by aligning CDR3 sequences to IMGT reference sequences. Each retained sequence needed at least a six-nucleotide match to both a V gene segment and a J gene segment. A rearrangement was called productive if the CDR3 had no stop codons and remained in frame with V and J, and every other rearrangement was called non-productive. Following IMGT convention, CDR3 was defined as the stretch from the second conserved V-encoded cysteine to the conserved J-encoded phenylalanine. Sequences without an unambiguous match to a single V gene segment were excluded from the earlier analysis of 450 to 750 of the donors. An earlier analysis of some 500 of the donors classified V segments as functional when productive rearrangements were above 56.7% and as segregating when the standard deviation between donors was above 5%. To diagnose cytomegalovirus status from the catalog of TCR beta chain sequences, a statistical classification framework was built. In a later analysis, V and J genes were assigned by comparing TCR nucleotide sequences against IMGT/GENE-DB human TR gene sequences. The TCRdist pipeline was used in a later analysis to assign CDR3 sequences and most-parsimonious VDJ recombination scenarios. In a later analysis, every TCR beta chain was defined by the combination of its CDR3 amino acid sequence and its V-gene family, and reads without a unique V-gene family were dropped. As a way to deal with suspected cross-contamination and a sequencing artifact, a later analysis dropped roughly 600 nucleotide sequences that were highly shared and had low generation probability. In a later analysis, a clonal expansion index was calculated for each public chain from normalized within-repertoire ranks of inferred template counts. In a later analysis, generation probabilities were computed with a VDJ recombination model fitted to out-of-frame rearrangements, and the resulting probabilities were checked against IGoR. A later analysis scored TCR-TCR, TCR-HLA and TCR-CMV co-occurrence with hypergeometric tests, applying a repertoire-size bias correction to TCR pairs. In a later analysis, false discovery rates were estimated by permuting HLA or CMV assignments 20 times. In a later analysis, co-occurring TCRs were grouped using DBSCAN, and TCRdist sequence similarity was added for clustering within HLA-allele-positive subsets. Repertoires with fewer than 30,000 or more than 120,000 public chains were left out of co-occurrence clustering, as were about 5 repertoires with anomalous nucleotide sharing. TCRdb carries this immuneACCESS record with in-frame sequences only. Its versions omit some clonotypes, under half of them owing to an unresolved V gene in the studies checked, with the rest unexplained. V, J and clone size are taken as reported in that table, and D and trimming were inferred from the DNA itself. This sample's table carries approximately 150,000 clones. Under 2.5% of the sample is held by the ten biggest clonotypes.

The sample was PBMCs. The sequence links TRBV30 to TRBJ1-1; TRBD1 is perhaps the D gene, given 5 matching bases. The sequence came from a young woman in good health and CMV-seronegative. The DNA is as follows: TGTGCCCACACTATGCAGGGATGGAACACTGAAGCTTTCTTT. Translated, this is CAHTMQGWNTEAFF. The full variable domain, completed from the reference TRBV30 and TRBJ1-1 proteins outside the CDR3, reads SQTIHQWPATLVQPVGSPLSLECTVEGTSNPNLYWYRQAAGRGLQLLFYSVGIGQISSEVPQNLSASRPQDRQFILSSKKLLLSDSGFYLCAHTMQGWNTEAFFGQGTRLTVV.